Below are 21 T cell receptor beta chains sequenced from a single sample in a study of T cells in Graves' hyperthyroidism and ophthalmopathy. It was RNA transcripts that yielded the amplified TCR beta CDR3 regions. The study used the HTBI primer set for a first-round RT-PCR of the TCR CDR3. TCRdb ran MiXCR on the multiplex PCR reads and lists one entry per CDR3 protein. The table has around 620,000 distinct CDR3 sequences, approximately 14% seen once. Sequenced input: blood. Receptors were obtained from a woman between 18 and 30 years old with Graves' ophthalmopathy.

This clonotype was seen many times. The chain is built from TRBV20-1 and TRBJ2-7; 13 nucleotides match TRBD2. Trimming took 7 bases from V and 6 from J; bases not matched to a gene: 0. The CDR3 is 11 residues long. Germline V gives CDR1 DFQATT, CDR2 SNEGSKA (reference sequence). CDR3 DNA: TGCAGTGGGACTAGCGGGAGCGAGCAGTACTTC. Encoded protein: CSGTSGSEQYF.

On this clonotype: The CDR3 ends on some other residue instead of the conserved phenylalanine or tryptophan, so this is likely a read error. V usage is TRBV9 and J usage is TRBJ1-1, with 9 nucleotides matching TRBD1. The ends lost 0 bases at V and 1 base at J; junction bases unmatched: 7. CDR3 size: 17 residues. The germline V gene encodes CDR1 SGDLS and CDR2 YYNGEE. The CDR3: CASSVGPQGQGNTEAFL. DNA for the CDR3: TGTGCCAGCAGCGTAGGTCCCCAGGGACAGGGGAACACTGAAGCTTTCCTT.

This chain uses TRBV12-3 or TRBV12-4 with TRBJ2-1; D might be TRBD1 or TRBD2, each matching 6 bases. Between the trimmed V and J ends, which lost 10 bases and 5 bases, there was a span of 18 bases. The CDR3 consists of 14 residues. CDR3 DNA sequence: TGTGCCACCAGGTGGGGGGCCCAGGACAATGAGCAGTTCTTC. This codes for CATRWGAQDNEQFF.

This clonotype appeared many times. The chain employs TRBV6-1 and TRBJ2-3; 13 nucleotides line up with TRBD2. Germline CDR1 is MNHNS and CDR2 is SASEGT. The V segment lost 7 bases and the J segment 1 base; nucleotides outside the gene matches: 8. This CDR3 has 17 amino acids. The CDR3 DNA sequence: TGTGCCAGCACCCTCGGGACTAGCGGGACCCGCACAGATACGCAGTATTTT. Its translation is CASTLGTSGTRTDTQYF.

This clonotype is labeled medium-sized. Its ends do not fully match the called genes, so a read error is possible. The chain joins TRBV12-3 or TRBV12-4 to TRBJ2-7, with TRBD2 identical over 8 bases. There are 14 residues in the CDR3. CDR3: CASNPGGPSSEQYF. The DNA of the CDR3 is TGTGCCAGCAACCCGGGAGGGCCGTCCTCCGAGCAGTACTTC.

The rearrangement uses TRBV5-4 and TRBJ1-4, with TRBD1 matching 11 bases. CDR1 and CDR2 (germline): SGHNT, YYREEE (reference sequence). This CDR3 is 17 amino acids long. V lost 5 bases and J lost 4; bases outside the gene matches: 10. As DNA, the CDR3 is TGTGCCAGCAGTTCCTGGACAGGGGGCGCTTTTAATGAAAAACTGTTTTTT. Translating it yields CASSSWTGGAFNEKLFF.

This clonotype was seen at least ten times. This chain joins TRBV12-3 or TRBV12-4 and TRBJ1-2; perhaps TRBD1 as D (6 bases). Trimming took 2 bases from V and 8 from J, leaving 15 bases between them. The CDR3 runs to 14 residues. CDR3 in amino acids: CASSLQTGSYGYTF. CDR3 DNA: TGTGCCAGCAGTTTACAGACAGGCAGTTACGGCTACACCTTC.

This clonotype was counted a few times. The rearrangement joins TRBV30 to TRBJ1-1, with D unresolved. V was shortened by 2 bases and J by 6 bases, with 4 bases between the two germline ends. CDR1 GTSNPN and CDR2 SVGIG come from the germline V gene (reference sequence). This CDR3 has 10 amino acids. CDR3 in DNA: TGTGCCTGGAGTATTTCTGAAGCTTTCTTT. Its protein is CAWSISEAFF.

In this sample, this clonotype turned up a few times. V usage is TRBV27 and J usage is TRBJ1-6, with a possible D match to TRBD1 (6 bases). CDR3 length equals 14 residues. Germline V gene sequence: CDR1 MNHEY, CDR2 SMNVEV (reference sequence). Trimming left V 5 bases short and J 6 bases short, with 11 bases between. DNA of the CDR3: TGTGCCAGCAGTAACGGACAGTTTAATTCACCCCTCCACTTT. Its translation is CASSNGQFNSPLHF.

This clonotype was picked up many times. CDR3 nucleotides: TGTGCCTGGACCAAGCAACTAGCGGGGGCAAGGGGGCAGTTCTTC. It specifies CAWTKQLAGARGQFF. The gene calls are TRBV30 and TRBJ2-1, with TRBD2 identical over 11 bases. The V gene end was trimmed by 4 bases and the J gene end by 12 bases; junction bases not matched to a gene: 14. CDR3 length: 15 residues. Germline V gives CDR1 GTSNPN, CDR2 SVGIG (reference sequence).

This clonotype has a count of ten or more. This chain links TRBV9 with TRBJ2-7; D may be TRBD1 (7 bases). Trimming pared 2 bases from V and 0 bases from J, leaving 9 bases between. CDR3 size: 14 residues. Germline CDR1 is SGDLS and CDR2 is YYNGEE. In nucleotides, the CDR3 is TGTGCCAGCAGCGTGCGGGACAGCTCCTACGAGCAGTACTTC. It codes for CASSVRDSSYEQYF.

This clonotype has more than one count but fewer than ten. J is TRBJ2-7 and V is TRBV6-5; 7 bases line up with TRBD2. With 0 bases clipped from V and 1 base from J, the junction kept 9 bases outside the gene matches. This CDR3 contains 17 residues. Per germline, CDR1 MNHEY and CDR2 SVGAGI. The CDR3 here is CASSYSTRGGVSYEQYF. CDR3 bases: TGTGCCAGCAGTTACTCCACTAGGGGAGGGGTATCCTACGAGCAGTACTTC.

This chain connects TRBV28 to TRBJ2-1; 7 bases match TRBD1. The trim removed 7 bases at V and 5 bases at J, leaving 8 bases unmatched. CDR3 length equals 14 residues. Germline CDR1 and CDR2: MDHEN and SYDVKM. The CDR3 loop reads CASILPGTDNEQFF. CDR3 nucleotide sequence: TGTGCCAGCATTCTACCCGGGACAGACAATGAGCAGTTCTTC.

This clonotype showed up many times. The chain joins TRBV11-3 to TRBJ1-2, with unresolved D. V was cut by 8 bases and J by 3 bases, with 10 bases left in between. Germline-derived CDR1 and CDR2 are SGHNT and YENEEA. This CDR3 comprises 12 residues. The CDR3 nucleotides are TGTGCCAGCGCGGAAGGCGACTATGGCTACACCTTC. Protein product: CASAEGDYGYTF.

This chain joins TRBV9 and TRBJ1-4; D possibly corresponds to TRBD1 (5 bases). This CDR3 contains 15 residues. Deletions cut 0 bases from V and 8 bases from J, with 14 bases between. CDR1 and CDR2 (germline): SGDLS, YYNGEE. The CDR3 loop reads CASSVGIAGKEKLFF. The DNA for the CDR3 is TGTGCCAGCAGCGTAGGGATTGCAGGGAAAGAAAAACTGTTTTTT.

In its sample, this clonotype was seen many times. The V gene is TRBV6-1, the J gene TRBJ1-2, with D possibly being TRBD1 (6 bases). V lost 6 bases and J lost 5, with 16 bases in between. CDR1 is MNHNS and CDR2 is SASEGT in the germline V gene. This CDR3 is built from 14 residues. CDR3 amino acids: CASRFDRTVYGYTF. DNA of the CDR3: TGTGCCAGCAGATTTGACAGGACCGTATATGGCTACACCTTC.

This clonotype was detected many times. V is TRBV7-8 and J is TRBJ2-1, with TRBD2 matching over 7 bases. This CDR3 comprises 14 residues. V was clipped by 4 bases and J by 9 bases; unmatched bases: 9. Per germline, CDR1 SGHVS and CDR2 FQNEAQ. The chain's CDR3 is CASSSPGTTTEQFF. In DNA form, the CDR3 reads TGTGCCAGCAGCTCCCCCGGGACTACGACTGAGCAGTTCTTC.

This clonotype was picked up a small number of times. V usage is TRBV6-1 and J usage is TRBJ2-6; D is unresolved. Germline CDR1 is MNHNS and CDR2 is SASEGT. V was trimmed by 5 bases and J by 2 bases, leaving 10 bases between them. The CDR3 spans 15 residues. The CDR3 region has the DNA TGTGCCAGCAGTTCAGAGCCGCCTGGGGCCAACGTCCTGACTTTC. It specifies CASSSEPPGANVLTF.

This clonotype was detected only a few times. V gene TRBV20-1 combines with J gene TRBJ2-1, with TRBD2 identical over 8 bases. The CDR3 is 14 residues long. Germline trimming cut 6 bases from V and 4 bases from J; bases unmatched to any gene: 8. Germline V gene lookup returns CDR1 DFQATT and CDR2 SNEGSKA (reference sequence). The CDR3 sequence: CSATGTSSYNEQFF. The DNA for the CDR3 is TGCAGTGCGACCGGGACTAGTTCTTACAATGAGCAGTTCTTC.

The chain links TRBV28 to TRBJ2-3, with 15 bases that match TRBD2. This CDR3 spans 19 amino acids. Germline trimming cut 4 bases from V and 2 bases from J; bases unmatched to any gene: 10. Germline CDR1 and CDR2: MDHEN and SYDVKM. CDR3 amino acids: CASSSFRGLAGGNTDTQYF. CDR3 in DNA: TGTGCCAGCAGTTCCTTCAGAGGACTAGCGGGAGGGAACACAGATACGCAGTATTTT. Full variable domain (missing parts from reference TRBV28 and TRBJ2-3): DVKVTQSSRYLVKRTGEKVFLECVQDMDHENMFWYRQDPGLGLRLIYFSYDVKMKEKGDIPEGYSVSREKKERFSLILESASTNQTSMYLCASSSFRGLAGGNTDTQYFGPGTRLTVL.

This clonotype was seen repeatedly, ten times or more. The chain has TRBV4-3 and TRBJ2-7; weak D call: TRBD1 (5 bases). CDR1 LGHNA and CDR2 YSLEER come from the germline V gene. V was pared by 2 bases and J by 0 bases, with 11 bases between. There are 15 residues in the CDR3. The CDR3 bases are TGCGCCAGCAGCCAACAGTACAGGAGCTCCTACGAGCAGTACTTC. Translated: CASSQQYRSSYEQYF.